The 26 T cell receptor beta chains in this list originate from one sample, sequenced in a study of monozygotic twins with inflammatory bowel disease. TCRdb reanalyzed the 5' RACE reads, giving one entry per CDR3 protein sequence and no DNA. Here the sample table reports about 450,000 distinct CDR3 sequences. Sequenced sample: blood. These receptors came from a human donor with ulcerative colitis or Crohn's disease, or a healthy co-twin of an affected twin (not recorded which).

The V gene is TRBV20-1, the J gene TRBJ1-2; the D call of TRBD1 rests on TCRdb alone, since no DNA is present to check it. Per the germline V gene, CDR1 is DFQATT and CDR2 is SNEGSKA (reference sequence). The CDR3 is made up of 12 amino acids. CDR3 sequence reads: CSASWGRGGYTF.

The gene calls are TRBV7-9 and TRBJ2-1; no DNA is available, so the TRBD1 call from TCRdb remains unchecked. The germline gives CDR1 SEHNR, CDR2 FQNEAQ (reference sequence). This CDR3 contains 13 residues. This CDR3 reads CASSTGQGGEQFF.

The chain employs TRBV6-5 and TRBJ2-3; without DNA, the TCRdb call of TRBD2 cannot be checked. Germline V lookup: CDR1 MNHEY, CDR2 SVGAGI. This CDR3 spans 16 amino acids. CDR3 protein: CASSYSGGGTTDTQYF.

The chain links TRBV27 to TRBJ2-1; TCRdb names TRBD2, which stays unverified in the absence of DNA. Per the germline V gene, CDR1 is MNHEY and CDR2 is SMNVEV (reference sequence). This CDR3 comprises 15 residues. The chain's CDR3 is CASSFERGGYNEQFF.

This chain's CDR3 is CASSLDGGGRDTQYF. The chain uses TRBV5-1 and TRBJ2-3; TCRdb's D call of TRBD1 is untestable without DNA. The CDR3 runs 15 residues. Germline assignment: CDR1 SGHRS and CDR2 YFSETQ.

This chain joins TRBV4-2 and TRBJ2-2; no DNA is available, so the TRBD2 call from TCRdb remains unchecked. CDR3 length: 13 amino acids. Germline V CDR1 and CDR2: LGHNA, YNFKEQ. This CDR3 reads CASSPTGAGELFF.

This chain joins TRBV19 and TRBJ1-3; TCRdb indicates TRBD1, and absent DNA this call remains unverified. Germline V CDR1 and CDR2: LNHDA, SQIVND (reference sequence). CDR3 size: 15 residues. CDR3 sequence: CASRVDRGSGNTIYF.

J is TRBJ2-3 and V is TRBV11-2; TCRdb returns TRBD2, unconfirmable since there is no DNA. The length of the CDR3 is 13 residues. Germline CDR1 reads SGHAT; CDR2 reads FQNNGV. CDR3: CASSRVYTDTQYF.

The V and J genes are TRBV5-5 and TRBJ2-7; TCRdb proposes TRBD1, but this gene call is untestable without DNA. The CDR3 runs to 13 residues. The germline gives CDR1 SGHKS, CDR2 YYEKEE (reference sequence). CDR3: CASSLVRDTSADF. The full variable domain, in which reference TRBV5-5 and TRBJ2-7 provide the parts outside the CDR3, is DAGVTQSPTHLIKTRGQQVTLRCSPISGHKSVSWYQQVLGQGPQFIFQYYEKEERGRGNFPDRFSARQFPNYSSELNVNALLLGDSALYLCASSLVRDTSADFGPGTRLTVT.

The V call is TRBV19, the J call TRBJ1-5; TCRdb names TRBD1, which stays unverified in the absence of DNA. The CDR3 runs 15 residues. Germline CDR1 is LNHDA and CDR2 is SQIVND (reference sequence). CDR3: CASNYEQGAYQPQHF.

This CDR3 is CASSQGDRVGGYTF. The V and J genes are TRBV7-9 and TRBJ1-2; the TRBD1 assignment by TCRdb is unverifiable without DNA. Germline CDR1 SEHNR, CDR2 FQNEAQ (reference sequence). The CDR3 contains 14 residues.

This chain joins TRBV6-1 and TRBJ2-1; the TCRdb call, TRBD2, lacks DNA for checking. The CDR3 totals 16 residues. Germline assignment: CDR1 MNHNS and CDR2 SASEGT. The CDR3 is CASSVGDSSSYNEQFF.

The CDR3 protein is CASSSKGTGGLETQYF. The chain employs TRBV7-9 and TRBJ2-5; the TRBD1 assignment by TCRdb is unverifiable without DNA. This CDR3 is 16 amino acids long. Germline V gene lookup returns CDR1 SEHNR and CDR2 FQNEAQ (reference sequence). Variable domain in full (rest from reference TRBV7-9 and TRBJ2-5): DTGVSQNPRHKITKRGQNVTFRCDPISEHNRLYWYRQTLGQGPEFLTYFQNEAQLEKSRLLSDRFSAERPKGSFSTLEIQRTEQGDSAMYLCASSSKGTGGLETQYFGPGTRLLVL.

This chain links TRBV5-1 with TRBJ1-5; TCRdb indicates TRBD1, and absent DNA this call remains unverified. This CDR3 is 15 amino acids long. Germline assignment: CDR1 SGHRS and CDR2 YFSETQ. The CDR3 sequence is CASTRIRDRVQPQHF.

The rearrangement links TRBV7-8 to TRBJ2-1. Germline values: CDR1 SGHVS, CDR2 FQNEAQ. This CDR3 spans 11 amino acids. The CDR3 here is CASSHSDEQFF.

The chain joins TRBV19 to TRBJ2-1. Germline assignment: CDR1 LNHDA and CDR2 SQIVND (reference sequence). This CDR3 has 13 residues. CDR3 residues: CASEQRGYNEQFF.

CDR3 protein: CAWSPGPAGYTF. The chain couples TRBV30 to TRBJ1-2. The germline V gene encodes CDR1 GTSNPN and CDR2 SVGIG (reference sequence). This CDR3 is built from 12 residues.

This chain connects TRBV14 to TRBJ2-1. The CDR3 length is 15 residues. Germline V gene lookup returns CDR1 SGHDN and CDR2 FVKESK. The CDR3 sequence is CASSQRGAPSDEQFF.

The genes are TRBV5-1 and TRBJ2-3; TCRdb calls TRBD1, which cannot be checked without DNA. Germline loops: CDR1 SGHRS, CDR2 YFSETQ. The CDR3 is 17 amino acids. CDR3 protein: CASSKPGGRVGSDTQYF.

The chain carries TRBV6-2 or TRBV6-3 and TRBJ1-1; TCRdb picks TRBD1, but there is no DNA to check that call. CDR3 length equals 13 residues. In germline, CDR1 is MNHEY, CDR2 SVGEGT. CDR3 protein: CASRAGRNTEAFF.

This rearrangement joins TRBV7-2 to TRBJ2-1; TCRdb reports TRBD1, a call that lacks DNA to check it against. This CDR3 is 15 amino acids long. Germline loops: CDR1 SGHTA, CDR2 FQGNSA. The CDR3 is CASSLDRRGAGEQFF.

The chain joins TRBV28 to TRBJ2-6; the TCRdb call, TRBD2, lacks DNA for checking. The V gene's germline CDR1 is MDHEN and CDR2 SYDVKM. The CDR3 runs 17 residues. This chain's CDR3 is CASSLAGTYPGANVLTF.

V usage is TRBV4-2 and J usage is TRBJ2-5; there is no DNA to check the TCRdb D call of TRBD2. The CDR3 has 15 residues. Per germline, CDR1 LGHNA and CDR2 YNFKEQ. CDR3 region: CASSQEGQIQETQYF.

The V and J genes are TRBV27 and TRBJ2-7; the TCRdb call, TRBD1, lacks DNA for checking. Germline-derived CDR1 and CDR2 are MNHEY and SMNVEV (reference sequence). This CDR3 contains 13 residues. The chain's CDR3 is CASSFAGTGEQYF.

The chain carries TRBV7-2 and TRBJ1-5. This CDR3 contains 15 residues. Per germline, CDR1 SGHTA and CDR2 FQGNSA. CDR3 protein: CASSLVGGGNQPQHF.

This rearrangement joins TRBV7-2 to TRBJ1-6; with no DNA, the TCRdb D assignment of TRBD1 cannot be verified. Germline V gene sequence: CDR1 SGHTA, CDR2 FQGNSA. The CDR3 length is 17 residues. CDR3 region: CASSRSGTAAYNSPLHF.